This TCR beta chain is drawn from a study of blood T cell repertoires in COVID-19. Looking at the study overall: Sources were T cells, B-cell-depleted T cells, or PBMCs; the material itself was cDNA or gDNA.

Using immunoSEQ multiplex PCR, the repertoire was profiled, and TCRdb retains in-frame clones only, with some absent. Of about 160,000 clones in the sample, under 85% are singletons; the top ten hold 10% to 15%. This TCR derives from a man in his sixties or seventies who had recovered from COVID-19. The sequenced sample was peripheral blood.

This CDR3 is CASSPGVNTEAFF. In DNA, the CDR3 is TGTGCCAGCTCACCAGGAGTGAACACTGAAGCTTTCTTT. The gene calls are TRBV18 and TRBJ1-1; no definite D call. Looked up from germline, CDR1 is KGHSH and CDR2 is LQKENI. This CDR3 region has 13 residues. The V end was cut by 2 bases, the J end by 0 bases, with 4 bases between.